What follows is one T cell receptor (beta chain) and its context. What it binds is not known. This same CDR3 is encoded by further DNA sequences in the sample. This entry is derived from a study of shared clonotypes between healthy human individuals. Across the whole study: Per-donor plates numbered three CD4 naive, three CD4 memory, two CD8 naive and one CD8 memory.

Trimming left V 4 bases short and J 5 bases short, with 12 bases between. This CDR3 comprises 13 residues. CDR1 is SGDLS, CDR2 YYNGEE, per germline. Study results and caveats: Clonotypes that were shared across a handful of donors made up about 4.5% of naive CD4 clonotypes.

Into CD45RA+ naive and CD45RA-negative memory subsets, the CD4+ cells were split. Produced via immunoSEQ multiplex PCR; TCRdb's table is partial and in-frame only. The sample holds roughly 1.4 million clones, 98% seen once. The receptor was isolated from a man aged 25 to 45 in good health. The sequenced material came from naive CD4+ T cells sorted from blood. The subset is: CD45RA+ positively selected. The genes are TRBV9 and TRBJ1-1; D possibly corresponds to TRBD1 (6 bases). In DNA form, the CDR3 reads TGTGCCAGCAGCCCCAGGGGTAATACTGAAGCTTTCTTT. It specifies CASSPRGNTEAFF.